The TCR beta chain described here comes from a study of cytomegalovirus exposure and HLA in healthy donors. This CDR3 comprises 13 residues. V gave up 4 bases and J gave up 8 bases, with 9 bases separating them. CDR1 and CDR2 from the germline V gene are MGHDK and SYGVNS. Findings and limits, study-wide: The listing of some 170 TCR beta chains classed them as cytomegalovirus-associated. Further analysis, carried out later, found HLA-associated TCR beta chains more clonally expanded than equally common other chains.

With respect to this clone: Its antigen is not identified.

PCR involved 60 Vbeta and 13 Jbeta primers. Generated by immunoSEQ multiplex PCR, the TCRdb table keeps only in-frame clones and is missing some. The sample has around 170,000 clones, less than 75% seen once. The clonotype comes from a girl between 10 and 17 years old in good health and CMV-seronegative. The sequencing sample was made of PBMCs. V is TRBV25-1 and J is TRBJ1-6; no definite D call. CDR3: CASSAHLDSPLHF. Here the CDR3 DNA reads TGTGCCAGCAGTGCCCACCTAGATTCACCCCTCCACTTT.